Listed below are T cell receptor beta chains from one sample, sequenced in a study of high-grade serous ovarian cancer treatment subgroups. TCRdb's table, derived via immunoSEQ multiplex PCR, lists solely in-frame clones and lacks some. The table shows more than 15,000 clones, with about three quarters occurring only once. The sequenced sample consisted of tumor tissue. Receptors were obtained from a human donor with high-grade serous ovarian cancer. CDR3s include the opening cysteine and the closing phenylalanine or tryptophan. A D gene is named only where the DNA matches it firmly. Not all rows give a size; the values are once, few, many and, for expanded clones, a class.

V: TRBV18
D: .
J: TRBJ1-1
size: .
CDR3: CASSPPGGGTEAFF
DNA: TGTGCCAGCTCACCACCAGGGGGAGGCACTGAAGCTTTCTTT

V: TRBV4-1
D: TRBD2
J: TRBJ2-2
size: .
CDR3: CASSQGLAGTGELFF
DNA: TGCGCCAGCAGCCAAGGGCTAGCGGGTACCGGGGAGCTGTTTTTT

V: TRBV19
D: .
J: TRBJ1-5
size: .
CDR3: CASTHLEGSRQPQHF
DNA: TGTGCCAGTACCCATCTTGAGGGTAGTCGGCAGCCCCAGCATTTT

V: TRBV19
D: .
J: TRBJ1-5
size: .
CDR3: CASSIPPQGQQPQHF
DNA: TGTGCCAGTAGTATACCCCCCCAGGGCCAGCAGCCCCAGCATTTT

V: TRBV30
D: .
J: TRBJ1-3
size: few
CDR3: CAWKAKGNTIYF
DNA: TGTGCCTGGAAGGCGAAGGGAAACACCATATATTTT

V: TRBV4-3
D: TRBD1
J: TRBJ1-6
size: .
CDR3: CASSQGTGVNSPLHF
DNA: TGCGCCAGCAGCCAGGGGACAGGGGTGAATTCACCCCTCCACTTT

V: TRBV4-1
D: .
J: TRBJ2-7
size: .
CDR3: CASSQGPTYEQYF
DNA: TGCGCCAGCAGCCAAGGCCCAACTTACGAGCAGTACTTC

V: TRBV2
D: .
J: TRBJ2-1
size: .
CDR3: CASATGPRNEQFF
DNA: TGTGCCAGCGCAACCGGGCCTCGCAATGAGCAGTTCTTC

V: TRBV7-9
D: TRBD1
J: TRBJ1-1
size: .
CDR3: CASSPLGQTGDTEAFF
DNA: TGTGCCAGCAGCCCCCTCGGACAGACAGGGGACACTGAAGCTTTCTTT

V: TRBV5-6
D: .
J: TRBJ1-4
size: .
CDR3: CASSLPHNEKLFF
DNA: TGTGCCAGCAGCTTGCCCCACAATGAAAAACTGTTTTTT

V: TRBV29-1
D: .
J: TRBJ2-5
size: .
CDR3: CSAEQGGETQYF
DNA: TGCAGCGCGGAACAGGGAGGGGAGACCCAGTACTTC

V: TRBV29-1
D: .
J: TRBJ1-1
size: .
CDR3: CSGCDSNTEAFF
DNA: TGCAGCGGTTGTGACAGCAACACTGAAGCTTTCTTT

V: TRBV19
D: .
J: TRBJ1-5
size: few
CDR3: CARILDSNQPQHF
DNA: TGTGCCAGAATCCTGGATAGCAATCAGCCCCAGCATTTT

V: TRBV4-2
D: .
J: TRBJ1-5
size: .
CDR3: CASSLGTNDQPQHF
DNA: TGTGCCAGCAGCCTCGGGACAAATGATCAGCCCCAGCATTTT

V: TRBV4-2
D: .
J: TRBJ1-2
size: .
CDR3: CASSPPGPDYGYTF
DNA: TGTGCCAGCAGCCCCCCGGGACCGGACTATGGCTACACCTTC

V: TRBV5-1
D: TRBD1
J: TRBJ2-2
size: .
CDR3: CASSLGDRGYTGELFF
DNA: TGCGCCAGCAGCTTGGGGGACAGGGGGTACACCGGGGAGCTGTTTTTT

V: TRBV5-1
D: .
J: TRBJ2-7
size: .
CDR3: CASSLESGGSYEQYF
DNA: TGCGCCAGCAGCTTGGAATCCGGAGGGAGCTACGAGCAGTACTTC

V: TRBV6-5
D: .
J: TRBJ1-1
size: once
CDR3: CASSYSSRNTEAFF
DNA: TGTGCCAGCAGTTACTCGAGCAGGAACACTGAAGCTTTCTTT

V: TRBV28
D: .
J: TRBJ1-1
size: few
CDR3: CASSLSGPLGTEAFF
DNA: TGTGCCAGCAGTTTAAGCGGGCCTCTGGGGACTGAAGCTTTCTTT

V: TRBV6-5
D: TRBD1
J: TRBJ1-2
size: .
CDR3: CASSTTGGNNYGYTF
DNA: TGTGCCAGCAGTACCACAGGGGGTAATAACTATGGCTACACCTTC

V: TRBV2
D: .
J: TRBJ2-3
size: .
CDR3: CASSGEADTQYF
DNA: TGTGCCAGCAGTGGAGAGGCAGATACGCAGTATTTT

V: TRBV7-9
D: TRBD1
J: TRBJ2-7
size: .
CDR3: CASSLGQGARYEQYF
DNA: TGTGCCAGCAGCCTGGGTCAGGGGGCGCGCTACGAGCAGTACTTC

V: TRBV7-9
D: .
J: TRBJ2-2
size: .
CDR3: CASSLVWFKENTGELFF
DNA: TGTGCCAGCAGCTTAGTATGGTTTAAAGAGAACACCGGGGAGCTGTTTTTT

V: TRBV7-9
D: TRBD1
J: TRBJ2-3
size: .
CDR3: CASSPPTGGVTDTQYF
DNA: TGTGCCAGCAGCCCGCCAACAGGGGGCGTCACAGATACGCAGTATTTT

V: TRBV9
D: .
J: TRBJ2-2
size: .
CDR3: CASSLQRDTGELFF
DNA: TGTGCCAGCAGCCTCCAAAGGGACACCGGGGAGCTGTTTTTT

V: TRBV5-4
D: TRBD2
J: TRBJ2-6
size: .
CDR3: CASSLLAGGYGANVLTF
DNA: TGTGCCAGCAGCTTGTTGGCGGGAGGATATGGGGCCAACGTCCTGACTTTC

V: TRBV5-4
D: .
J: TRBJ2-5
size: .
CDR3: CASSLAGTPQEAQYF
DNA: TGTGCCAGCAGCTTGGCCGGGACACCTCAAGAGGCCCAGTACTTC

V: TRBV11-2
D: .
J: TRBJ1-3
size: .
CDR3: CASSATVPSSGNTIYF
DNA: TGTGCCAGCAGCGCGACAGTTCCTAGCTCTGGAAACACCATATATTTT

V: TRBV11-3
D: .
J: TRBJ1-1
size: .
CDR3: CASSSWENTEAFF
DNA: TGTGCCAGCAGCTCATGGGAGAACACTGAAGCTTTCTTT

V: TRBV4-1
D: TRBD1
J: TRBJ1-5
size: .
CDR3: CASSLRTGSGQPQHF
DNA: TGCGCCAGCAGCCTCAGGACAGGGTCGGGGCAGCCCCAGCATTTT

V: TRBV28
D: TRBD2
J: TRBJ2-1
size: .
CDR3: CASSLVTSGSPEQFF
DNA: TGTGCCAGTTCACTCGTGACTAGCGGGAGCCCTGAGCAGTTCTTC

V: TRBV28
D: TRBD1
J: TRBJ1-2
size: .
CDR3: CASSLAGGRGPLSNYGYTF
DNA: TGTGCCAGCAGTTTAGCCGGAGGCAGGGGGCCGTTATCTAACTATGGCTACACCTTC

V: TRBV6-6
D: .
J: TRBJ1-1
size: .
CDR3: CASSSPGMNTEAFF
DNA: TGTGCCAGCAGTTCCCCTGGGATGAACACTGAAGCTTTCTTT

V: TRBV30
D: .
J: TRBJ2-3
size: .
CDR3: CAWRQYTDTQYF
DNA: TGTGCCTGGAGACAGTACACAGATACGCAGTATTTT

V: TRBV5-1
D: TRBD1
J: TRBJ2-7
size: large
CDR3: CASSSGTAILDEQYF
DNA: TGCGCCAGCAGCTCCGGGACAGCCATCCTAGACGAGCAGTACTTC

V: TRBV7-3
D: .
J: TRBJ2-1
size: .
CDR3: CASSLFDRPSYNEQFF
DNA: TGTGCCAGCAGCCTCTTCGACAGGCCGTCCTACAATGAGCAGTTCTTC

V: TRBV5-1
D: .
J: TRBJ1-3
size: .
CDR3: CASSWTTQGNTIYF
DNA: TGCGCCAGCAGCTGGACCACACAAGGAAACACCATATATTTT

V: TRBV11-3
D: .
J: TRBJ2-2
size: .
CDR3: CASSLDRGPQDYGELFF
DNA: TGTGCCAGCAGCTTAGATCGAGGACCCCAGGATTACGGGGAGCTGTTTTTT

V: TRBV28
D: .
J: TRBJ1-2
size: once
CDR3: CASSLVRRTYGYTF
DNA: TGTGCCAGCAGTTTGGTGCGGCGGACCTATGGCTACACCTTC

V: TRBV7-8
D: .
J: TRBJ2-1
size: .
CDR3: CASSAGGEQFF
DNA: TGTGCCAGCAGTGCCGGTGGTGAGCAGTTCTTC

V: TRBV27
D: TRBD1
J: TRBJ1-5
size: .
CDR3: CASSFPGTANQPQHF
DNA: TGTGCCAGCAGTTTTCCCGGGACAGCGAATCAGCCCCAGCATTTT

V: TRBV7-9
D: .
J: TRBJ1-1
size: .
CDR3: CASSHPSAGNTEAFF
DNA: TGTGCCAGCAGCCACCCGAGTGCAGGGAACACTGAAGCTTTCTTT

V: TRBV7-2
D: TRBD1
J: TRBJ2-2
size: .
CDR3: CASSLRTGGSGELFF
DNA: TGTGCCAGCAGCTTAAGGACAGGGGGCTCCGGGGAGCTGTTTTTT

V: TRBV18
D: .
J: TRBJ2-7
size: .
CDR3: CASSPRGSSEQYF
DNA: TGTGCCAGCTCACCAAGGGGTTCCAGCGAGCAGTACTTC

V: TRBV6-5
D: .
J: TRBJ1-2
size: .
CDR3: CASSYSINTGNYGYTF
DNA: TGTGCCAGCAGTTACTCGATTAATACGGGGAACTATGGCTACACCTTC

V: TRBV7-3
D: .
J: TRBJ2-7
size: .
CDR3: CASRYGSSYEQYF
DNA: TGTGCCAGCAGGTACGGAAGCTCCTACGAGCAGTACTTC

V: TRBV11-3
D: .
J: TRBJ2-5
size: .
CDR3: CASSLAAPLGTQYF
DNA: TGTGCCAGCAGCTTAGCGGCTCCTTTAGGGACCCAGTACTTC